This T cell receptor (beta chain) comes out of a study of blood T cell repertoires in COVID-19. As for the study in general: There were acute and convalescent COVID-19 samples, and they came from the United States, Italy and Spain. The analysed material was cDNA or gDNA that came from T cells, B-cell-depleted T cells, or PBMCs.

Per the original methods: Reference gene primer amplification in the assay estimated nucleated cell counts. The repertoire was sequenced with immunoSEQ multiplex PCR; TCRdb's copy has only in-frame clones and lacks some. That table furnishes V, J and clone size, whereas the DNA furnished D and trimming. The sample carries 96,000 or so clones, 85% to 95% recorded once. This clone is a singleton in its sample. Trimming pared 3 bases from V and 2 bases from J, leaving 11 bases between. The V gene's germline CDR1 is SGHAT and CDR2 FQNNGV. This CDR3 region has 14 residues. The source is a man between 60 and 75 years old with acute or convalescent COVID-19. The sample consisted of peripheral blood. The V and J genes are TRBV11-2 and TRBJ2-7; the D gene is possibly TRBD1 (6 bases). The CDR3 is CASSLTGKPYEQYF. For the CDR3, the DNA is TGTGCCAGCAGCTTGACAGGAAAGCCCTACGAGCAGTACTTC.